Shown below are 17 T cell receptor beta chains from a single sample sequenced in a study of T-cell memory formation after mild COVID-19. TCRdb independently ran MiXCR on the 5' RACE reads; one entry per CDR3 protein. The table has about 390,000 distinct CDR3 sequences, 20% to 25% seen once. Specimen: PBMCs or a T cell subset sorted from them (not recorded which). The receptors shown here come from an adult woman who had mild COVID-19 (a few samples of this study predate the infection). Cell type and time point are not known.

This clonotype was picked up a small number of times. The chain couples TRBV4-3 to TRBJ2-1; TRBD1 matches 8 bases. Germline CDR1 is LGHNA and CDR2 is YSLEER. After removal of 0 bases from V and 7 bases from J, the junction contained 5 bases not matched to a gene. The CDR3 extends over 15 amino acids. The DNA of the CDR3 is TGCGCCAGCAGCCAAGATCCGGGACAGGCGAATGAGCAGTTCTTC. Amino acids: CASSQDPGQANEQFF.

This clonotype was observed a few times. The CDR3 DNA reads TGTGCCAGCAGCTTAGATGCAGGGGGCTACTCCTACGAGCAGTACTTC. Translated: CASSLDAGGYSYEQYF. V usage is TRBV7-8 and J usage is TRBJ2-7, with TRBD1 identical over 8 bases. Germline lookup yields CDR1 SGHVS and CDR2 FQNEAQ. CDR3 length equals 16 residues. With V trimmed by 1 base and J by 0 bases, 5 bases remained unmatched. Full variable domain (missing parts from reference TRBV7-8 and TRBJ2-7): GAGVSQSPRYKVAKRGQDVALRCDPISGHVSLFWYQQALGQGPEFLTYFQNEAQLDKSGLPSDRFFAERPEGSVSTLKIQRTQQEDSAVYLCASSLDAGGYSYEQYFGPGTRLTVT.

The table lists this clonotype with a few counts. This chain uses TRBV5-1 with TRBJ2-1, with 11 nucleotides matching TRBD2. CDR3 length: 14 amino acids. V lost 4 bases and J lost 9; bases outside the gene matches: 6. Germline V gives CDR1 SGHRS, CDR2 YFSETQ. The CDR3 DNA reads as TGCGCCAGCAGCGGGGGACTAGCGGCGGGTGAGCAGTTCTTC. Translating gives CASSGGLAAGEQFF.

This chain connects TRBV12-3 or TRBV12-4 to TRBJ1-1; no clear D gene. Trimming cost V 6 bases and J 3 bases, with 20 bases left between them. The CDR3 length is 16 residues. CDR3 region: CASSPVRLGKDTEAFF. Written as DNA, the CDR3 is TGTGCCAGCAGCCCCGTCCGTCTAGGAAAAGACACTGAAGCTTTCTTT.

This clonotype was seen a few times. The J gene is TRBJ2-6, the V gene TRBV2; D call uncertain. The CDR3 runs 15 residues. The germline V and J ends were trimmed by 4 bases and 2 bases, with 9 bases remaining between them. Germline CDR1 is SNHLY and CDR2 is FYNNEI. The CDR3 DNA follows: TGTGCCAGCAGTGTTAAGGGCGCTGGGGCCAACGTCCTGACTTTC. Residues: CASSVKGAGANVLTF.

This chain connects TRBV5-1 to TRBJ2-3; no clear D. The CDR3 runs 13 residues. Germline CDR1 is SGHRS and CDR2 is YFSETQ. V lost 3 bases and J lost 5, with 10 bases in between. The CDR3 nucleotides read TGCGCCAGCAGCTCCCTGGTCGGAGATACGCAGTATTTT. Translated, it gives CASSSLVGDTQYF. Drawing the rest from reference TRBV5-1 and TRBJ2-3, the complete variable domain is KAGVTQTPRYLIKTRGQQVTLSCSPISGHRSVSWYQQTPGQGLQFLFEYFSETQRNKGNFPGRFSGRQFSNSRSEMNVSTLELGDSALYLCASSSLVGDTQYFGPGTRLTVL.

CDR3 in amino acids: CASSQESGGYEQYF. The CDR3, as DNA: TGTGCCAGCAGCCAAGAGTCCGGGGGTTACGAGCAGTACTTC. V is TRBV4-2 and J is TRBJ2-7; a possible D gene is TRBD2 (6 bases). The CDR3 spans 14 residues. Germline V CDR1 and CDR2: LGHNA, YNFKEQ. V gave up 0 bases and J gave up 4 bases, with 10 bases separating them.

The J gene is TRBJ2-1, the V gene TRBV11-3; 12 positions agree with TRBD2. Trimming took 3 bases from V and 5 from J; bases not matched to a gene: 2. This CDR3 comprises 15 residues. The germline V gene has CDR1 SGHNT and CDR2 YENEEA. The CDR3 bases are TGTGCCAGCAGCTTTTGGACTAGCGGGGACAATGAGCAGTTCTTC. Protein: CASSFWTSGDNEQFF.

The chain has TRBV12-3 or TRBV12-4 and TRBJ2-1, with TRBD2 identical over 14 bases. The CDR3 runs to 20 residues. The V and J ends lost 5 bases and 0 bases, in that order; junction bases with no gene match: 12. CDR3 protein: CASSHGTSGSVPYSYNEQFF. The CDR3 nucleotides are TGTGCCAGCAGTCACGGGACTAGCGGGAGTGTCCCCTACTCCTACAATGAGCAGTTCTTC.

In nucleotides, the CDR3 is TGTGCCAGCAGTTTAGAAGGGGGCATTACTAACTATGGCTACACCTTC. Protein product: CASSLEGGITNYGYTF. The gene calls are TRBV12-3 or TRBV12-4 and TRBJ1-2, with 7 bases matching TRBD1. There are 16 residues in the CDR3. V lost 1 base and J lost 0; bases outside the gene matches: 5.

CDR3 DNA: TGTGCCAGCAGCTTGGTCCTAGAGAGAACCGGGGAGCTGTTTTTT. This encodes CASSLVLERTGELFF. This chain joins TRBV5-5 and TRBJ2-2; D uncertain. Between the trimmed V and J ends, which lost 0 bases and 5 bases, there was a span of 11 bases. There are 15 residues in the CDR3. Germline CDR1 is SGHKS and CDR2 is YYEKEE (reference sequence). Filled out from reference TRBV5-5 and TRBJ2-2, the complete variable domain reads DAGVTQSPTHLIKTRGQQVTLRCSPISGHKSVSWYQQVLGQGPQFIFQYYEKEERGRGNFPDRFSARQFPNYSSELNVNALLLGDSALYLCASSLVLERTGELFFGEGSRLTVL.

The chain combines TRBV20-1 with TRBJ2-1; D gene unclear. From germline, CDR1 is DFQATT and CDR2 SNEGSKA (reference sequence). V lost 0 bases to trimming and J lost 12 bases, with 18 bases between them. The CDR3 length is 14 residues. CDR3 protein: CSARDNSGISWQFF. CDR3 coding DNA: TGCAGTGCTAGAGATAATAGTGGAATCTCTTGGCAGTTCTTC.

There are a few counts of this clonotype. This sequence joins TRBV19 and TRBJ2-1; D remains ambiguous. Germline CDR1 is LNHDA and CDR2 is SQIVND (reference sequence). The CDR3 has 11 amino acids. V dropped 5 bases and J dropped 5 bases, with 4 bases sitting between them. CDR3 nucleotides: TGTGCCAGTAGTGCCAACAATGAGCAGTTCTTC. Translated, it gives CASSANNEQFF.

The chain combines TRBV2 with TRBJ1-3, with a weak D call TRBD1 (5 bases). The CDR3 spans 14 residues. V lost 4 bases and J 2 bases, leaving 9 bases between the germline ends. Looked up from germline, CDR1 is SNHLY and CDR2 is FYNNEI. The CDR3 is CASSVMGAGNTIYF. CDR3 DNA sequence: TGTGCCAGCAGTGTAATGGGGGCTGGAAACACCATATATTTT.

This chain joins TRBV18 and TRBJ1-1; D uncertain. V was trimmed by 1 base and J by 0 bases, leaving 9 bases between them. In germline, CDR1 is KGHSH, CDR2 LQKENI. This CDR3 region has 15 residues. CDR3 in amino acids: CASSPRGEMNTEAFF. The CDR3 DNA sequence: TGTGCCAGCTCACCACGGGGAGAGATGAACACTGAAGCTTTCTTT.

The V gene is TRBV7-2, the J gene TRBJ2-5; 7 nucleotides line up with TRBD1. The junction had 12 bases not matched to a gene; V was cut back by 6 bases and J by 11 bases. Germline CDR1 SGHTA, CDR2 FQGNSA. CDR3 length: 13 amino acids. The CDR3 nucleotides read TGTGCCAGCAGTGGGACAGCCTCAGATACGCAGTACTTC. Amino acids: CASSGTASDTQYF.

This clonotype was detected many times. The V and J genes are TRBV4-3 and TRBJ2-3; D is undetermined. Germline V gives CDR1 LGHNA, CDR2 YSLEER. Trimming left V 1 base short and J 3 bases short, with 5 bases between. The CDR3 covers 13 residues. The CDR3 loop is CASSQAGTDTQYF. The CDR3 DNA sequence: TGCGCCAGCAGCCAAGCCGGTACAGATACGCAGTATTTT.